This T cell receptor beta chain was sequenced in a study of T cell repertoires in cytomegalovirus infection (dated by TCRdb to the late 2010s). For the study in its entirety: Donor HLA type was relevant to the analysis, as public TCR beta signatures indicated carriage of CMV infection together with the matching HLA type. General findings and caveats noted by the study authors: The ex vivo response was dominated by HLA-C-restricted CMV-specific TCR beta clonotypes, which also provided the single most frequent clonotype in two of eight donors. Cumulative frequency of public TCR beta family members discriminated carriers of CMV infection plus the relevant HLA type in this cohort and an independent 352-donor cohort.

Comment on this clonotype: Its specific antigen is unknown. There are no base qualities to consult, and no much larger clone falls within one base.

V is clipped by 1 base and J by 6 bases, and the sequence between their germline boundaries is 5 bases long. From cysteine to phenylalanine, the CDR3 is 12 amino acids long. The entry retains the CDR3 DNA only, 36 bases that are in frame from base 1. Per the germline V gene, SGHTA is the CDR1 and FQGTGA is the CDR2. For sequencing, an Illumina HiSeq 1500 was employed. TCRdb handled the public reads itself, with Q25 trimming in fastp and clone calling in MiXCR, and kept productive beta chains. A single entry per CDR3 protein holds the most common genes and DNA from its merged rows. The sample table shows over 150,000 distinct CDR3 sequences, and about 18% are seen once. The ten biggest clones cover 25% of the sample.

Sample: CD8+ T cells from PBMCs. The rearrangement combines TRBV7-3 with TRBJ2-3; no confident D gene assignment can be made. The origin of this receptor is a human donor in good health (CMV status not recorded). Some clones in this sample may be carry-over from other donors' samples. The DNA sequence is given as TGTGCCAGCAGCTTAATAGGCGATACGCAGTATTTT. The resulting protein is CASSLIGDTQYF.